The 30 T cell receptor beta chains given below trace back to one sample, sequenced in a study of blood T cell repertoires in COVID-19. Produced via immunoSEQ multiplex PCR; TCRdb's table is partial and in-frame only. This table has about 250,000 clones, nearly 90% appearing once. Sample: peripheral blood. These receptors were taken from a man between 18 and 29 years old with active or convalescent COVID-19.

The J gene is TRBJ1-2, the V gene TRBV27; 9 bases are a match to TRBD1. The CDR3 has 15 amino acids. Per germline, CDR1 MNHEY and CDR2 SMNVEV (reference sequence). After removal of 0 bases from V and 6 bases from J, the junction contained 5 bases not matched to a gene. This CDR3 reads CASSLSRTGANGYTF. The DNA of the CDR3 is TGTGCCAGCAGTTTATCCAGGACAGGGGCAAATGGCTACACCTTC.

V gene TRBV7-2 combines with J gene TRBJ2-5; 11 bases map to TRBD2. Germline CDR1 SGHTA, CDR2 FQGNSA. The V segment lost 5 bases and the J segment 4 bases; nucleotides outside the gene matches: 6. The CDR3 runs 15 residues. This chain's CDR3 is CASSTTSGTGETQYF. The CDR3 coding sequence is TGTGCCAGCAGCACGACTAGCGGGACAGGAGAGACCCAGTACTTC. The full variable domain, in which reference TRBV7-2 and TRBJ2-5 provide the parts outside the CDR3, is GAGVSQSPSNKVTEKGKDVELRCDPISGHTALYWYRQSLGQGLEFLIYFQGNSAPDKSGLPSDRFSAERTGGSVSTLTIQRTQQEDSAVYLCASSTTSGTGETQYFGPGTRLLVL.

The rearrangement joins TRBV6-1 to TRBJ1-2, with TRBD1 as a possible D gene (5 bases). This CDR3 has 15 amino acids. Germline loops: CDR1 MNHNS, CDR2 SASEGT. V was cut by 2 bases and J by 3 bases, with 13 bases left in between. The CDR3 loop reads CASSEWVTRDYGYTF. CDR3 coding DNA: TGTGCCAGCAGTGAATGGGTTACCAGGGACTATGGCTACACCTTC.

The chain has TRBV7-8 and TRBJ1-5; the D is unclear. Germline V gives CDR1 SGHVS, CDR2 FQNEAQ. With 2 bases removed from V and 6 bases from J, the gap between germline ends came to 8 bases. This CDR3 comprises 13 residues. The CDR3, as DNA: TGTGCCAGCAGCTTATCGCCGCGTCAGCCCCAGCATTTT. The encoded protein is CASSLSPRQPQHF.

This clone was seen only once. Here the CDR3 reads CASTGTSALTDTQYF. DNA of the CDR3: TGTGCCAGCACCGGGACATCCGCACTCACAGATACGCAGTATTTT. The chain employs TRBV2 and TRBJ2-3; possibly TRBD1 for D (6 bases). Trimming cost V 7 bases and J 2 bases, with 16 bases left between them. CDR1 SNHLY and CDR2 FYNNEI come from the germline V gene. CDR3 length equals 15 residues.

This chain links TRBV6-5 with TRBJ2-7, with a possible D match to TRBD2 (5 bases). Germline values: CDR1 MNHEY, CDR2 SVGAGI. Trimming pared 7 bases from V and 0 bases from J, leaving 13 bases between. The CDR3 spans 14 residues. As DNA, the CDR3 is TGTGCCAGCAACCCGAGCGGCGGCTCCTACGAGCAGTACTTC. Its translation: CASNPSGGSYEQYF.

This clone has only a few counts. The V call is TRBV5-1, the J call TRBJ2-5; 8 bases align to TRBD2. There are 17 residues in the CDR3. Germline CDR1 and CDR2: SGHRS and YFSETQ. The junction had 8 bases not matched to a gene; V was cut back by 0 bases and J by 1 base. The CDR3 DNA is TGCGCCAGCAGCTTGGCCGGGAGGGGCAACCGCCAAGAGACCCAGTACTTC. It translates to CASSLAGRGNRQETQYF.

The chain uses TRBV5-4 and TRBJ2-1; 14 bases are a match to TRBD2. The CDR3 spans 18 residues. After removal of 0 bases from V and 9 bases from J, the junction contained 11 bases not matched to a gene. Germline values: CDR1 SGHNT, CDR2 YYREEE (reference sequence). The CDR3 bases are TGTGCCAGCAGCTTGGATGGCGGGACTAGCGGGAGAGGTCGTGAGCAGTTCTTC. It codes for CASSLDGGTSGRGREQFF.

This chain uses TRBV6-6 with TRBJ1-2, with TRBD1 identical over 7 bases. Germline CDR1 and CDR2: MNHNY and SVGAGI (reference sequence). The CDR3 totals 12 residues. The V and J ends lost 7 bases and 4 bases, in that order; junction bases with no gene match: 3. This CDR3 reads CASNQGGYGYTF. As DNA, the CDR3 is TGTGCCAGCAATCAGGGGGGCTATGGCTACACCTTC.

The chain has TRBV13 and TRBJ1-2; 9 bases agree with TRBD1. Germline V gene sequence: CDR1 PRHDT, CDR2 FYEKMQ (reference sequence). V gave up 5 bases and J gave up 0 bases; unmatched junction bases: 16. The CDR3 length is 19 residues. In nucleotides, the CDR3 is TGTGCCAGCAGCACCGAAACAGGGGGCGCCGGGATAGCTAACTATGGCTACACCTTC. Encoded protein: CASSTETGGAGIANYGYTF.

The chain joins TRBV28 to TRBJ1-2, with TRBD1 identical over 8 bases. The CDR3 contains 16 residues. CDR1 is MDHEN, CDR2 SYDVKM, per germline. J gave up 2 bases and V 4 bases, and 9 bases lay outside the gene matches. DNA of the CDR3: TGTGCCAGCAGTTCCTCCGGGACAGGTGAAAACTATGGCTACACCTTC. Protein: CASSSSGTGENYGYTF.

V gene TRBV5-1 combines with J gene TRBJ1-3; tentatively, D is TRBD1 (5 bases). Germline values: CDR1 SGHRS, CDR2 YFSETQ. The CDR3 runs 14 residues. Trimming shortened V by 4 bases and J by 0 bases, and 8 bases separated the two germline ends. This chain's CDR3 is CASSKDSSGNTIYF. In DNA, the CDR3 is TGCGCCAGCAGCAAAGACAGCTCTGGAAACACCATATATTTT.

V usage is TRBV24-1 and J usage is TRBJ2-7; D not resolved. Germline V gene sequence: CDR1 KGHDR, CDR2 SFDVKD. Trimming took 6 bases from V and 2 from J, leaving 19 bases between them. CDR3 length equals 16 residues. This CDR3 is CATSKVGPHTAYEQYF. Written as DNA, the CDR3 is TGTGCCACCAGTAAAGTGGGCCCCCATACAGCCTACGAGCAGTACTTC.

This clone turned up a few times. V is TRBV28 and J is TRBJ1-1; D might be TRBD1 (6 bases). V lost 8 bases to trimming and J lost 0 bases, with 16 bases between them. CDR1 and CDR2 from the germline V gene are MDHEN and SYDVKM. The CDR3 consists of 15 residues. The DNA for the CDR3 is TGTGCCAGCCGCACAGGGATCCTGATGAACACTGAAGCTTTCTTT. Its protein product is CASRTGILMNTEAFF.

CDR3 DNA sequence: TGTGCCAGCGAGAGGGGGGGCTCCTACAATGAGCAGTTCTTC. This encodes CASERGGSYNEQFF. The chain couples TRBV7-9 to TRBJ2-1; a weak D match, TRBD2 (7 bases). The germline V and J ends were trimmed by 8 bases and 0 bases, with 11 bases remaining between them. The V gene's germline CDR1 is SEHNR and CDR2 FQNEAQ (reference sequence). The CDR3 sequence is 14 residues long. Full variable domain (rest looked up from reference TRBV7-9 and TRBJ2-1): DTGVSQNPRHKITKRGQNVTFRCDPISEHNRLYWYRQTLGQGPEFLTYFQNEAQLEKSRLLSDRFSAERPKGSFSTLEIQRTEQGDSAMYLCASERGGSYNEQFFGPGTRLTVL.

J is TRBJ2-1 and V is TRBV19; D remains ambiguous. The CDR3 contains 14 residues. Trimming shortened V by 5 bases and J by 5 bases, and 13 bases separated the two germline ends. CDR1 LNHDA and CDR2 SQIVND come from the germline V gene (reference sequence). The CDR3 here is CASSPPPYDNEQFF. In DNA, the CDR3 is TGTGCCAGTAGTCCCCCCCCCTACGACAATGAGCAGTTCTTC.

The chain joins TRBV15 to TRBJ2-7; 7 bases are shared with TRBD1. Germline assignment: CDR1 LNHNV and CDR2 YYDKDF (reference sequence). V lost 4 bases, J lost 4 bases, and 4 bases stayed unmatched. The CDR3 sequence is 13 residues long. CDR3 sequence (DNA): TGTGCCACCAGCATTGCAGGGGGATACGAGCAGTACTTC. Translated, it gives CATSIAGGYEQYF.

V and J are TRBV30 and TRBJ1-2; TRBD1 matches at 11 bases. CDR1 and CDR2 (germline): GTSNPN, SVGIG (reference sequence). V dropped 3 bases and J dropped 6; count of bases not matched to a gene: 3. The CDR3 runs 13 residues. The CDR3 here is CAWRVDRGHGYTF. CDR3 in DNA: TGTGCCTGGAGGGTGGACAGGGGGCATGGCTACACCTTC.

The chain couples TRBV7-2 to TRBJ1-5, with 7 bases identical to TRBD1. Per the germline V gene, CDR1 is SGHTA and CDR2 is FQGNSA. Germline trimming cut 4 bases from V and 5 bases from J; bases unmatched to any gene: 17. The CDR3 is 18 residues long. The CDR3 DNA reads TGTGCCAGCAGCTCCTTCCCGGTTTTTTACAGGGGAGATCAGCCCCAGCATTTT. Amino acids: CASSSFPVFYRGDQPQHF. The full variable domain, with the rest looked up from reference TRBV7-2 and TRBJ1-5, is GAGVSQSPSNKVTEKGKDVELRCDPISGHTALYWYRQSLGQGLEFLIYFQGNSAPDKSGLPSDRFSAERTGGSVSTLTIQRTQQEDSAVYLCASSSFPVFYRGDQPQHFGDGTRLSIL.

J is TRBJ2-7 and V is TRBV6-6, with 12 bases fitting TRBD2. CDR1 is MNHNY and CDR2 is SVGAGI in the germline V gene (reference sequence). The CDR3 runs to 16 residues. V shed 0 bases, J shed 2 bases, and the junction held 2 bases outside the gene matches. CDR3 amino acids: CASSYSRTSGTYEQYF. CDR3 bases: TGTGCCAGCAGTTACTCGAGGACTAGCGGGACCTACGAGCAGTACTTC.

The chain uses TRBV28 and TRBJ1-2; D is uncertain. CDR3 length: 14 amino acids. Germline values: CDR1 MDHEN, CDR2 SYDVKM. V dropped 5 bases and J dropped 8 bases, with 18 bases sitting between them. CDR3 in amino acids: CASSESGLAWGYTF. CDR3 in DNA: TGTGCCAGCAGTGAGAGCGGCTTAGCATGGGGCTACACCTTC.

The gene calls are TRBV5-4 and TRBJ2-3; D is perhaps TRBD2 (5 bases). V was cut by 4 bases and J by 4 bases, with 16 bases left in between. The CDR3 consists of 15 residues. Germline lookup yields CDR1 SGHNT and CDR2 YYREEE (reference sequence). The CDR3 bases are TGTGCCAGCAGCCTGAGGGCGCAGTCTCCAGATACGCAGTATTTT. It codes for CASSLRAQSPDTQYF.

This rearrangement joins TRBV27 to TRBJ1-5, with TRBD1 identical over 9 bases. This CDR3 has 14 residues. Germline V gene data show CDR1 as MNHEY and CDR2 as SMNVEV (reference sequence). J gave up 6 bases and V 6 bases, and 6 bases lay outside the gene matches. The CDR3 is CASRPGQGGQPQHF. As DNA, the CDR3 is TGTGCCAGCAGGCCGGGACAGGGTGGTCAGCCCCAGCATTTT.

The rearrangement uses TRBV29-1 and TRBJ1-2; TRBD1 is a possible D gene (5 bases). The CDR3 runs 12 residues. Trimming shortened V by 4 bases and J by 3 bases, and 9 bases separated the two germline ends. Germline V gene lookup returns CDR1 SQVTM and CDR2 ANQGSEA. The CDR3 sequence: CSVVLRDYGYTF. CDR3 sequence (DNA): TGCAGCGTTGTGCTCAGGGACTATGGCTACACCTTC.

The chain carries TRBV6-4 and TRBJ2-3; unclear D gene. The CDR3 length is 14 residues. The germline V and J ends were trimmed by 8 bases and 1 base, with 13 bases remaining between them. Germline CDR1 reads MRHNA; CDR2 reads SNTAGT. In nucleotides, the CDR3 is TGTGCCAGCCCCCCGAGTCGCTGCACAGATACGCAGTATTTT. This translates into CASPPSRCTDTQYF.

The chain carries TRBV6-2 or TRBV6-3 and TRBJ2-2; TRBD2 matches 9 bases. The V segment lost 2 bases and the J segment 2 bases; nucleotides outside the gene matches: 6. This CDR3 comprises 17 residues. Germline V lookup: CDR1 MNHEY, CDR2 SVGEGT. This CDR3 reads CASSYTGTSSNTGELFF. CDR3 coding DNA: TGTGCCAGCAGTTACACCGGGACTAGCAGCAACACCGGGGAGCTGTTTTTT.

V usage is TRBV6-2 or TRBV6-3 and J usage is TRBJ1-1; D unclear. The V and J ends lost 0 bases and 0 bases respectively, with 8 bases between them. Germline values: CDR1 MNHEY, CDR2 SVGEGT. CDR3 length: 15 residues. CDR3 residues: CASSYSPELNTEAFF. Written as DNA, the CDR3 is TGTGCCAGCAGTTACTCCCCTGAGTTGAACACTGAAGCTTTCTTT.

This chain links TRBV18 with TRBJ2-2; a weak D match, TRBD1 (6 bases). Germline CDR1 reads KGHSH; CDR2 reads LQKENI. Trimming removed 0 bases from V and 2 bases from J, with 10 bases in between. This CDR3 region has 16 residues. The CDR3 DNA is TGTGCCAGCTCACCACCGGACAGACTAAACACCGGGGAGCTGTTTTTT. Its protein product is CASSPPDRLNTGELFF.

The chain carries TRBV18 and TRBJ1-2; 8 bases line up with TRBD1. Germline assignment: CDR1 KGHSH and CDR2 LQKENI. Trimming cost V 5 bases and J 0 bases; bases outside gene matches: 11. CDR3 length equals 17 residues. This CDR3 reads CASSSIPGQGPNYGYTF. DNA for the CDR3: TGTGCCAGCTCATCCATTCCCGGACAGGGCCCTAACTATGGCTACACCTTC.

This rearrangement joins TRBV6-6 to TRBJ2-6; 8 nucleotides align to TRBD1. The CDR3 sequence is 18 residues long. The junction had 11 bases not matched to a gene; V was cut back by 5 bases and J by 2 bases. Germline CDR1 and CDR2: MNHNY and SVGAGI (reference sequence). CDR3 loop: CASSPLSGQGAGANVLTF. Written as DNA, the CDR3 is TGTGCCAGCAGTCCTCTATCAGGACAGGGTGCTGGGGCCAACGTCCTGACTTTC.